What follows are 9 T cell receptor beta chains derived from one specimen sequenced in a study of blood T cell dynamics during melanoma immunotherapy. Time point of the sample: pre-treatment baseline. This table comes from immunoSEQ multiplex PCR, and its TCRdb copy is limited to in-frame clones, with some not included. The table includes approximately 9,700 clones, approximately 90% detected once. Here the sequenced sample was blood, taken from a patient treated with checkpoint blockade. These receptors were obtained from a human donor with melanoma.

CDR3 loop: CSVETSSVGGYGYTF. The CDR3 bases are TGCAGCGTTGAAACCTCCTCCGTAGGGGGCTATGGCTACACCTTC. The chain has TRBV29-1 and TRBJ1-2; weak D call: TRBD1 (6 bases). CDR3 size: 15 residues. The V end lost 2 bases, the J end lost 4 bases, and 17 bases lay between the germline ends. Germline values: CDR1 SQVTM, CDR2 ANQGSEA.

The chain recombines TRBV5-4 with TRBJ1-2, with TRBD1 as a possible D gene (5 bases). This CDR3 spans 16 amino acids. V was clipped by 2 bases and J by 0 bases, with 14 bases between them. Per the germline V gene, CDR1 is SGHNT and CDR2 is YYREEE (reference sequence). CDR3 loop: CASSFHDSLTNYGYTF. In nucleotides, the CDR3 is TGTGCCAGCAGCTTTCATGACAGCCTAACTAACTATGGCTACACCTTC.

The chain links TRBV5-6 to TRBJ2-2, with TRBD2 matching 13 bases. With V trimmed by 0 bases and J by 5 bases, 4 bases remained unmatched. CDR1 and CDR2 from the germline V gene are SGHDT and YYEEEE. This CDR3 has 17 amino acids. The CDR3 nucleotides read TGTGCCAGCAGCTTGGCCGGGGGACTAGCGGGAACCGGGGAGCTGTTTTTT. Translating gives CASSLAGGLAGTGELFF.

The CDR3 spells CASSLDGVASYEQYF. The CDR3 nucleotides are TGTGCCAGCAGCTTGGACGGGGTGGCGTCCTACGAGCAGTACTTC. The V and J genes are TRBV5-4 and TRBJ2-7; the D gene is possibly TRBD2 (5 bases). The CDR3 sequence is 15 residues long. Trimming removed 0 bases from V and 1 base from J, with 11 bases in between. In germline, CDR1 is SGHNT, CDR2 YYREEE (reference sequence).

The V and J genes are TRBV5-1 and TRBJ2-1; TRBD2 matches at 7 bases. V lost 6 bases, J lost 2 bases, and 2 bases stayed unmatched. CDR1 and CDR2 from the germline V gene are SGHRS and YFSETQ. This CDR3 has 13 amino acids. CDR3 region: CASKAGAYNEQFF. In DNA, the CDR3 is TGCGCCAGCAAGGCGGGGGCCTACAATGAGCAGTTCTTC.

The chain recombines TRBV7-3 with TRBJ2-2; tentatively, D is TRBD2 (6 bases). Trimming pared 4 bases from V and 3 bases from J, leaving 9 bases between. The length of the CDR3 is 14 residues. The V gene's germline CDR1 is SGHTA and CDR2 FQGTGA. The DNA of the CDR3 is TGTGCCAGCAGCTCCGGGAGCCACACCGGGGAGCTGTTTTTT. Translating it yields CASSSGSHTGELFF.

CDR3 DNA: TGTGCCAGCAGTTCGGGACAGGGTGATGATGGCTACACCTTC. As protein: CASSSGQGDDGYTF. The V and J genes are TRBV28 and TRBJ1-2; 9 nucleotides line up with TRBD1. The germline V gene encodes CDR1 MDHEN and CDR2 SYDVKM. CDR3 length equals 14 residues. Trimming took 4 bases from V and 6 from J; bases not matched to a gene: 6.

This rearrangement joins TRBV11-1 to TRBJ1-1, with D possibly being TRBD1 (6 bases). Germline V lookup: CDR1 SGHAT, CDR2 FQDESV (reference sequence). Trimming took 5 bases from V and 0 from J, leaving 19 bases between them. CDR3 size: 17 residues. The CDR3 here is CASSQGGRDNLNTEAFF. The CDR3 DNA sequence: TGTGCCAGCAGCCAAGGGGGGCGGGACAATCTGAACACTGAAGCTTTCTTT.

The J gene is TRBJ1-2, the V gene TRBV5-4, with 7 bases fitting TRBD1. CDR1 is SGHNT and CDR2 is YYREEE in the germline V gene (reference sequence). The CDR3 contains 14 residues. V gave up 4 bases and J gave up 2 bases; unmatched junction bases: 5. This chain's CDR3 is CASSLDRTNYGYTF. Written as DNA, the CDR3 is TGTGCCAGCAGCCTGGACAGGACAAACTATGGCTACACCTTC.